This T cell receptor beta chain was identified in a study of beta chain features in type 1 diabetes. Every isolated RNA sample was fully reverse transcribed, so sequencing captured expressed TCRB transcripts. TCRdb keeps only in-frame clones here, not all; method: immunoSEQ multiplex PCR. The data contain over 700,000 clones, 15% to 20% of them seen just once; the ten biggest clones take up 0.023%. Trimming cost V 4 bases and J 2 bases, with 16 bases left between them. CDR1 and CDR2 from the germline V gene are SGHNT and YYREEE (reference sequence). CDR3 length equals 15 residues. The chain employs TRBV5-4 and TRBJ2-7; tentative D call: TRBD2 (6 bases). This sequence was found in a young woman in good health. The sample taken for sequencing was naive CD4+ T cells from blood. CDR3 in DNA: TGTGCCAGCAGCCCGTGGGGGGAAAGGCCCTACGAGCAGTACTTC. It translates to CASSPWGERPYEQYF.